This is a list of T cell receptor beta chains from one sample in a study of cytomegalovirus exposure and HLA in healthy donors. Here immunoSEQ multiplex PCR was the method, and the copy in TCRdb shows in-frame clones only, minus some. The sample shows fewer than 85,000 clones, and approximately 4.2% sits with its ten largest clones. The sample consisted of PBMCs. The origin of the receptors is a man aged 25-45 years in good health and CMV-seronegative. CDR3s include the opening cysteine and the closing phenylalanine or tryptophan. A D gene is named only where the DNA matches it firmly.

D	J	V	DNA	CDR3
NA	TRBJ2-1	TRBV6-4	TGTGCCAGCAGCCCCGAGGACACGAGCCCCAATGAGCAGTTCTTC	CASSPEDTSPNEQFF
NA	TRBJ1-1	TRBV10-1	TGCGCCAGCAGTTTCGGACAGGAAGCTTTCTTT	CASSFGQEAFF
TRBD1	TRBJ1-1	TRBV5-1	TGCGCCAGCAGCACAGGGGTGGGTTATATGAACACTGAAGCTTTCTTT	CASSTGVGYMNTEAFF
TRBD1	TRBJ2-3	TRBV4-3	TGCGCCAGCAGCCTGGGACAGGGCACAGATACGCAGTATTTT	CASSLGQGTDTQYF
NA	TRBJ1-1	TRBV13	TGTGCCAGCAGCCCGGGTCTCCCTCTTTGGACTGAAGCTTTCTTT	CASSPGLPLWTEAFF
NA	TRBJ1-1	TRBV19	TGTGCCAGTACCACAATCACAGGGACCAACACTGAAGCTTTCTTT	CASTTITGTNTEAFF
NA	TRBJ2-1	TRBV9	TGTGCCAGCAGCCAGGGGCGCGGATCGAATGAGCAGTTCTTC	CASSQGRGSNEQFF
NA	TRBJ1-4	TRBV27	TGTGCCAGCACTCCTTTTAAGGGGTTGCCCAATGAAAAACTGTTTTTT	CASTPFKGLPNEKLFF
NA	TRBJ1-2	TRBV27	TGTGCCAGCAGTTACGGACACAAGTTAGGCTACACCTTC	CASSYGHKLGYTF
TRBD2	TRBJ2-7	TRBV13	TGTGCCAGCAGCTTAGGATTTCGGGTTGGAGCGGGAGATGTGTCCTACGAGCAGTACTTC	CASSLGFRVGAGDVSYEQYF